The T cell receptor (beta chain) described here comes from a study of T cell repertoires in aging, cancer and after chemotherapy. Across the study: Donor ages fell into six groups from 30 or younger up to 70 or older. Overall study results and limits: In each cancer cohort, median generation probability increased across chemotherapy, suggesting thymic output rebounded. Age-matched healthy donors had significantly more diverse, less clonal blood TCR repertoires than untreated cancer patients. The repertoire data cannot show anything about immunological memory following chemotherapy.

TCR beta rearrangements were amplified from peripheral blood genomic DNA. Looked up from germline, CDR1 is SEHNR and CDR2 is FQNEAQ (reference sequence). V lost 5 bases, J lost 0 bases, and 7 bases lay in between. This CDR3 spans 14 amino acids. Remarks on this clonotype: Its antigen remains unknown.

Rearranged V-D-J TRB sequences were amplified with a mixed TRB-A/B primer pool. MiXCR was run by TCRdb on the multiplex PCR reads, yielding one entry per CDR3 protein. The table lists about 3,000 distinct CDR3 sequences, approximately 42% of them singletons. This sequence originates from a human donor with a solid tumor. Material for sequencing was blood. The chain has TRBV7-9 and TRBJ1-4; D uncertain. The CDR3 loop reads CASSPIATNEKLFF. Written as DNA, the CDR3 is TGTGCCAGCAGCCCTATTGCAACTAATGAAAAACTGTTTTTT.